The 8 T cell receptor beta chains reported below all come from one sample, sequenced in a study of post-analysis software for immune sequencing data. Unique molecular identifiers were built into the TCR beta cDNA libraries. TCRdb called the PCR reads again in MiXCR, with one record for every CDR3 protein. The sample shows roughly 410,000 distinct CDR3 sequences, roughly 36% of them seen only once. Findings of the study overall: Roughly five TRBV segments appeared more often in patients than in controls, and TRBV5-6, TRBV5-1 and TRBV20-1 were among these.

Their antigens remain unidentified. The specimen sequenced was blood. The source of these receptors is a girl aged 10 to 17 with multiple sclerosis.

The CDR3 region has the DNA TGTGCCAGCAGCCCACAGGGTACTAACATTCAGTACTTC. Translating gives CASSPQGTNIQYF. J is TRBJ2-4 and V is TRBV7-8; a possible D gene is TRBD1 (6 bases). CDR3 length: 13 amino acids. Germline loops: CDR1 SGHVS, CDR2 FQNEAQ. V was shortened by 5 bases and J by 7 bases, with 12 bases between the two germline ends.

The table lists this clonotype with a few counts. This sequence joins TRBV12-3 or TRBV12-4 and TRBJ2-7; D is unresolved. The length of the CDR3 is 14 residues. Trimming stripped 3 bases from V and 5 bases from J, with 14 bases between. CDR3 bases: TGTGCCAGCAGTTTCGGACGATCCGCGAACGAGCAGTACTTC. It specifies CASSFGRSANEQYF.

The V and J genes are TRBV10-3 and TRBJ2-7; D is uncertain. The germline V gene has CDR1 ENHRY and CDR2 SYGVKD. CDR3 length: 11 residues. The V and J ends lost 4 bases and 4 bases respectively, with 5 bases between them. The CDR3 bases are TGTGCCATCAGTGTAGGGTACGAGCAGTACTTC. Residues: CAISVGYEQYF.

The chain has TRBV7-2 and TRBJ2-1, with TRBD2 identical over 9 bases. The CDR3 is 15 residues long. Losses at the gene ends were 5 bases for V and 7 bases for J; bases not matched to a gene: 9. Germline values: CDR1 SGHTA, CDR2 FQGNSA. The CDR3 nucleotides read TGTGCCAGCAGCCTCGGGGTAGCGGGGGAAAATGAGCAGTTCTTC. This gives the protein CASSLGVAGENEQFF.

V and J are TRBV7-6 and TRBJ1-4, with D possibly TRBD1 on 5 matching bases. The CDR3 is made up of 13 amino acids. Trimming cost V 5 bases and J 5 bases, with 9 bases left between them. The V gene's germline CDR1 is SGHVS and CDR2 FNYEAQ. CDR3 sequence reads: CASSGAGNEKLFF. The CDR3 DNA follows: TGTGCCAGCAGCGGGGCAGGCAATGAAAAACTGTTTTTT.

This chain joins TRBV7-2 and TRBJ1-5; no clear D. The germline gives CDR1 SGHTA, CDR2 FQGNSA. V lost 1 base to trimming and J lost 4 bases, with 8 bases between them. The CDR3 contains 14 residues. The CDR3 DNA follows: TGTGCCAGCAGCTTAGATCCTTTTAATCAGCCCCAGCATTTT. Amino acid sequence: CASSLDPFNQPQHF. The variable domain in full, with the rest retrieved from reference TRBV7-2 and TRBJ1-5, is GAGVSQSPSNKVTEKGKDVELRCDPISGHTALYWYRQSLGQGLEFLIYFQGNSAPDKSGLPSDRFSAERTGGSVSTLTIQRTQQEDSAVYLCASSLDPFNQPQHFGDGTRLSIL.

As regards this clonotype: Here the CDR3 omits its conserved ending phenylalanine or tryptophan, so a read error is the likely source. The gene calls are TRBV10-3 and TRBJ2-5; 9 bases are shared with TRBD1. After removal of 2 bases from V and 0 bases from J, the junction contained 7 bases not matched to a gene. The CDR3 spans 17 residues. The germline V gene has CDR1 ENHRY and CDR2 SYGVKD. CDR3 residues: CAISEGGGQGDQETQYL. Written as DNA, the CDR3 is TGTGCCATCAGTGAGGGCGGGGGACAGGGAGACCAAGAGACCCAGTACTTA.

The chain recombines TRBV9 with TRBJ2-5, with TRBD2 matching 9 bases. Germline assignment: CDR1 SGDLS and CDR2 YYNGEE. This CDR3 is 15 amino acids long. J was trimmed by 2 bases and V by 3 bases; bases with no gene match: 5. The CDR3 region has the DNA TGTGCCAGCAGCGAAGCGGGGGGCCTTCAAGAGACCCAGTACTTC. This translates into CASSEAGGLQETQYF.